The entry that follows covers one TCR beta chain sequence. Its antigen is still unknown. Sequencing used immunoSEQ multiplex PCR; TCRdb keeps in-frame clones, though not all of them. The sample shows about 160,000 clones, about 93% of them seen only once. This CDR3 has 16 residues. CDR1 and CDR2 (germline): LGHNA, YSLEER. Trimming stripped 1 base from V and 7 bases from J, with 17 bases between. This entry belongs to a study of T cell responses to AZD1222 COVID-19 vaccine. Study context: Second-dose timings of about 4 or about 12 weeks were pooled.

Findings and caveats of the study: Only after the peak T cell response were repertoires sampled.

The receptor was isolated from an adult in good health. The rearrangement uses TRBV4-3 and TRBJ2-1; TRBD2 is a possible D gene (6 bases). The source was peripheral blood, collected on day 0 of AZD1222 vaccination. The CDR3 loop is CASSQVVTGEGNEQFF. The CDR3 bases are TGCGCCAGCAGCCAAGTCGTCACGGGAGAGGGGAATGAGCAGTTCTTC.